The text below deals with one T cell receptor (beta chain). The antigen is unknown. This sample is drawn from a study of early T cells in non-severe SARS-CoV-2 infection. On the study more broadly: Sequencing of unsorted whole blood was done on bulk RNA, leaving chains unpaired.

The CDR3 runs 17 residues. Germline CDR1 is MDHEN and CDR2 is SYDVKM. The V gene lost 1 base and the J gene lost 0 bases, with 13 bases spanning the gap. TCRdb passed the 5' RACE reads through MiXCR, listing each CDR3 protein once. The table lists about 71,000 distinct CDR3 sequences, more than 14% of them singletons. General study findings and limits: Anti-spike CD8 responses were favored in VDJdb matching, and private and CD4 specificities were missed.

The chain is built from TRBV28 and TRBJ2-4; D might be TRBD1 (5 bases). This TCR came from an adult who was a healthcare worker with PCR-confirmed SARS-CoV-2 infection or an uninfected control (not recorded which). Specimen: whole blood, collected at baseline. The CDR3 loop reads CASSLLGQLLAKNIQYF. In nucleotides, the CDR3 is TGTGCCAGCAGTTTATTGGGGCAGCTCTTAGCCAAAAACATTCAGTACTTC. Full variable domain (missing parts from reference TRBV28 and TRBJ2-4): DVKVTQSSRYLVKRTGEKVFLECVQDMDHENMFWYRQDPGLGLRLIYFSYDVKMKEKGDIPEGYSVSREKKERFSLILESASTNQTSMYLCASSLLGQLLAKNIQYFGAGTRLSVL.